Described below is a single T cell receptor beta chain sequence and its context. Its antigen remains unidentified. Trimming took 5 bases from V and 7 from J, leaving 12 bases between them. CDR1 and CDR2 (germline): GTSNPN, SVGIG (reference sequence). CDR3 length: 11 amino acids. This sample was taken from a study of cytomegalovirus exposure and HLA in healthy donors. The PCR made use of 60 Vbeta and 13 Jbeta primers. The assay was immunoSEQ multiplex PCR, and TCRdb's table has in-frame clones only and misses some. The sample consists of 300,000 or so clones, 84% of them appearing once. Overall study findings and caveats: Sequences of the TCR beta chain were said to predict the HLA-A and HLA-B alleles of most subjects accurately. As a later analysis revealed, most CMV-associated TCR beta chains appeared HLA-restricted. The number of N-insertions in an Asian-associated ancestry cluster was reportedly below the 666-donor mean in a later analysis.

This TCR was recovered from a woman aged 40 to 50 in good health and CMV-seropositive. Specimen: PBMCs. V gene TRBV30 combines with J gene TRBJ2-7, with a tentative D call TRBD2 (6 bases). CDR3 residues: CAWSLGREQYF. The CDR3 DNA follows: TGTGCCTGGTCCCTAGGGAGGGAGCAGTACTTC.